The clone carrying this T cell receptor beta chain was picked up a small number of times. The data are from a study of STAT5B mutations in CD4+ large granular lymphocyte leukemia. The germline V gene has CDR1 SGHTA and CDR2 FQGTGA. V gave up 5 bases and J gave up 7 bases; unmatched junction bases: 8. This CDR3 is built from 14 residues. TCRdb keeps only in-frame clones here, not all; method: immunoSEQ multiplex PCR. The sample has tens of thousands of clones; 65% to 70% are singletons. The chain has TRBV7-3 and TRBJ1-3; TRBD1 matches 7 bases. Sequences were obtained from CD4+ T cells from blood buffy coats. The clonotype comes from a human donor in good health. As DNA, the CDR3 is TGTGCCAGCAGCCCTACCGGGACAGAGAACACCATATATTTT. Its translation is CASSPTGTENTIYF.